This T cell receptor beta chain emerged from a study of beta chain features in type 1 diabetes. Overall study results and limits: All four CD4+ subsets of Type 1 diabetes patients contained TCRB CDR3s that were moderately but significantly shorter.

Looked up from germline, CDR1 is SNHLY and CDR2 is FYNNEI. CDR3 length: 13 residues. V lost 6 bases, J lost 4 bases, and 3 bases stayed unmatched. As every portion of the isolated RNA was reverse transcribed, the sequencing read expressed TCRB transcripts. Average reads for naive, central memory and regulatory T cell samples were about 3.7 million. Sequencing was performed with immunoSEQ multiplex PCR; in TCRdb, only in-frame clones are kept and a portion is missing. The sample lists approximately 240,000 clones; roughly 16% were seen once. As for this clone: Its antigen is not identified.

The V call is TRBV2, the J call TRBJ2-1; 7 nucleotides line up with TRBD1. Sequenced material: naive CD4+ T cells from blood. The clonotype comes from a young man with type 1 diabetes. For the CDR3, the DNA is TGTGCCAGCAGAGGGACAGAGTACAATGAGCAGTTCTTC. This codes for CASRGTEYNEQFF.